This T cell receptor beta chain stems from a study of cytomegalovirus exposure and HLA in healthy donors. The study's findings and limits: For cytomegalovirus status, the classifier reportedly gave diagnoses with high specificity and sensitivity. Presence/absence analyses supposed approximately even sequencing depth among donors.

A word on this clone: Its antigen is undetermined.

With 60 Vbeta and 13 Jbeta primers, the PCR was carried out. Assay: immunoSEQ multiplex PCR; the TCRdb copy retains only in-frame clones and omits some. The data hold some 160,000 clones, with 73% observed a single time. Sequencing was performed on PBMCs. This TCR came from a woman under 30 in good health and CMV-seropositive.

The CDR3 region has the DNA TGTGCCAGCAGCCCAGATAGGGGAGGGGAAAGGGCTTTCTTT. Translating gives CASSPDRGGERAFF. J is TRBJ1-1 and V is TRBV7-2; a weak D match, TRBD1 (5 bases). CDR3 length equals 14 residues. V dropped 5 bases and J dropped 11 bases, with 21 bases sitting between them. Germline V CDR1 and CDR2: SGHTA, FQGNSA.